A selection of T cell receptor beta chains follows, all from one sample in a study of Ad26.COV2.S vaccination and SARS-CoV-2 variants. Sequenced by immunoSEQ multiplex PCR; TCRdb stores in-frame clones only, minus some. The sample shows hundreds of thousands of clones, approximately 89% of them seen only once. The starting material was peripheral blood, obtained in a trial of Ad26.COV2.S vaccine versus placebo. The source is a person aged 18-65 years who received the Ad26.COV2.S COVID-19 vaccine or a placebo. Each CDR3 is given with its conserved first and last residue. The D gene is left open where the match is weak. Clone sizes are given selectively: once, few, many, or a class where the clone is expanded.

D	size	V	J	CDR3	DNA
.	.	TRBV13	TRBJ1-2	CASSLQGASGYTF	TGTGCCAGCAGCTTACAGGGAGCCTCTGGCTACACCTTC
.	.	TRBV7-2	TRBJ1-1	CASSRPRRGLTEAFF	TGTGCCAGCAGCCGTCCGCGGCGGGGACTCACTGAAGCTTTCTTT
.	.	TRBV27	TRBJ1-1	CASSIPESRTNTEAFF	TGTGCCAGCAGCATCCCCGAAAGTAGAACGAACACTGAAGCTTTCTTT
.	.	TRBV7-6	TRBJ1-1	CASSLLVGIGRSTEAFF	TGTGCCAGCAGCTTACTTGTGGGGATTGGACGTAGCACTGAAGCTTTCTTT
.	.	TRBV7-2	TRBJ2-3	CASSFMGVTQYF	TGTGCCAGCAGCTTTATGGGGGTTACGCAGTATTTT
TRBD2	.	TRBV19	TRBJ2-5	CASSIPGGETQYF	TGTGCCAGTAGTATCCCGGGAGGAGAGACCCAGTACTTC
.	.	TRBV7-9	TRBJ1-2	CASSLDGHYGYTF	TGTGCCAGCAGCCTGGACGGTCACTATGGCTACACCTTC
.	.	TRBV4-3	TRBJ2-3	CASSLELGGPTDTQYF	TGCGCCAGCAGCCTAGAACTAGGGGGGCCCACAGATACGCAGTATTTT
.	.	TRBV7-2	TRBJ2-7	CASSRAGLAYEQYF	TGTGCCAGCAGCCGCGCGGGACTCGCCTACGAGCAGTACTTC
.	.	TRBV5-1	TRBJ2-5	CASSLAVEETQYF	TGCGCCAGCAGCTTGGCCGTAGAAGAGACCCAGTACTTC
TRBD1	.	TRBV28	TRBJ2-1	CASSLYPRGPVEQFF	TGTGCCAGCAGTTTATATCCCAGGGGGCCGGTTGAGCAGTTCTTC
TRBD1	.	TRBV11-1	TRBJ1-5	CASWGDRVNQPQHF	TGTGCCAGCTGGGGGGACAGGGTAAATCAGCCCCAGCATTTT
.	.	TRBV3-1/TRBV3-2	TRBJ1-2	CASSQEGRGFNYGYTF	TGTGCCAGCAGCCAAGAGGGGCGGGGATTCAACTATGGCTACACCTTC
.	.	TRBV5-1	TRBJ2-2	CASSEGQNTGELFF	TGCGCCAGCAGCGAAGGACAGAACACCGGGGAGCTGTTTTTT
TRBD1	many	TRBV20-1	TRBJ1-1	CSASFFRTGRFDTEAFF	TGCAGTGCTAGTTTTTTCAGGACAGGGAGGTTTGACACTGAAGCTTTCTTT
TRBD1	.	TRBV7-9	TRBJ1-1	CAGAPTGVEAFF	TGTGCCGGGGCCCCCACAGGGGTTGAAGCTTTCTTT
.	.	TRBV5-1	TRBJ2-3	CASSFSGWGTDTQYF	TGCGCCAGCAGCTTCTCCGGTTGGGGCACAGATACGCAGTATTTT
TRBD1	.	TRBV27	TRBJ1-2	CASSLSAGGTGGYTF	TGTGCCAGCAGTTTATCGGCAGGGGGAACTGGTGGCTACACCTTC
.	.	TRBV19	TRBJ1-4	CASKKGNEKLFF	TGTGCCAGCAAGAAGGGTAATGAAAAACTGTTTTTT
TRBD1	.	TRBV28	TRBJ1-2	CASSSTGTGGGYTF	TGTGCCAGCAGTTCAACCGGGACAGGGGGCGGCTACACCTTC
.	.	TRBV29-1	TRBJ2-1	CSVEGGQGLYNEQFF	TGCAGCGTTGAGGGAGGACAAGGTCTCTACAATGAGCAGTTCTTC
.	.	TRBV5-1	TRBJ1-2	CASSLGGGNYGYTF	TGCGCCAGCAGCTTGGGCGGGGGGAACTATGGCTACACCTTC
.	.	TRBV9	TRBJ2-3	CASSVSPLWGDGTDTQYF	TGTGCCAGCAGCGTAAGTCCCCTCTGGGGCGATGGCACAGATACGCAGTATTTT
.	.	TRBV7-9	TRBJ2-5	CASSLPEGETQYF	TGTGCCAGCAGCTTACCGGAAGGAGAGACCCAGTACTTC
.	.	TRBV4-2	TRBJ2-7	CASSPTRTHFPYSYEQYF	TGTGCCAGCAGCCCTACCCGAACCCACTTTCCCTACTCCTACGAGCAGTACTTC
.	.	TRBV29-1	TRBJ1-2	CSAATPGALYTF	TGCAGCGCCGCTACCCCCGGGGCCCTCTACACCTTC
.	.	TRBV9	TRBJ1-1	CASSVAEFRAEGGTEAFF	TGTGCCAGCAGCGTAGCTGAGTTTCGGGCCGAGGGTGGCACTGAAGCTTTCTTT
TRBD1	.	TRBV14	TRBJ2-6	CASSLQGIAGANVLTF	TGTGCCAGCAGCTTACAGGGGATTGCTGGGGCCAACGTCCTGACTTTC
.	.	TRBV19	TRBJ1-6	CASSQGYSPLHF	TGTGCCAGTAGTCAGGGTTATTCACCCCTCCACTTT
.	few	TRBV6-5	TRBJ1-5	CASRDGYSNQPQHF	TGTGCCAGCCGGGACGGGTATAGCAATCAGCCCCAGCATTTT
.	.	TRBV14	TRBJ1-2	CARPHSANYGYTF	TGTGCCAGGCCTCACAGTGCTAACTATGGCTACACCTTC
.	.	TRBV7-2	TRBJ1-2	CASSLEGWDLPANYGYTF	TGTGCCAGCAGCTTAGAAGGTTGGGACCTTCCAGCTAACTATGGCTACACCTTC
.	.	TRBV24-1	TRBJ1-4	CATGPGRPGEKLFF	TGTGCCACCGGACCGGGACGACCGGGAGAAAAACTGTTTTTT
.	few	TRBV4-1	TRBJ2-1	CASSLRTDSEQFF	TGCGCCAGCAGCCTGAGGACAGACAGTGAGCAGTTCTTC
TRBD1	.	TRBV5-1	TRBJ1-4	CASSSGSGQLEKLFF	TGCGCCAGCAGCTCTGGGTCGGGACAGCTTGAAAAACTGTTTTTT
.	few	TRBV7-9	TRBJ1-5	CASSLWGNQPQHF	TGTGCCAGCAGCTTGTGGGGGAATCAGCCCCAGCATTTT
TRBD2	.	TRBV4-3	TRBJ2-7	CASSQELPPGTSFTF	TGCGCCAGCAGCCAAGAATTACCCCCCGGGACTAGCTTCACCTTC
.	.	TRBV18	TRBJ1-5	CASSASGDWPQHF	TGTGCCAGCTCAGCATCTGGGGATTGGCCCCAGCATTTT
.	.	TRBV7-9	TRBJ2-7	CASSLGDTYEQYF	TGTGCCAGCAGCTTAGGGGACACCTACGAGCAGTACTTC
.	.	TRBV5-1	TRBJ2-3	CASSTPGTNTQYF	TGCGCCAGCAGCACCCCCGGGACAAATACGCAGTATTTT
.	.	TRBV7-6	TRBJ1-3	CASSLDPRNTIYF	TGTGCCAGCAGCTTAGACCCTAGAAACACCATATATTTT
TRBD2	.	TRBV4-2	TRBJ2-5	CASSKFLAGGKTQYF	TGTGCCAGCAGCAAGTTTCTAGCGGGAGGAAAGACCCAGTACTTC
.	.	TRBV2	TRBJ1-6	CASTWESSYNSPLHF	TGTGCCAGCACGTGGGAGAGCTCCTATAATTCACCCCTCCACTTT
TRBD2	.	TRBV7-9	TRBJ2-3	CASTSSGGTDTQYF	TGTGCCAGCACCTCTAGCGGGGGCACAGATACGCAGTATTTT
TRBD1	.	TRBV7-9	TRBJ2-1	CASGRQGFWEQFF	TGTGCCAGCGGCCGACAGGGCTTTTGGGAGCAGTTCTTC
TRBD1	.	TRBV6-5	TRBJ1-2	CASNDQGGAAYGYTF	TGTGCCAGCAACGATCAGGGGGGAGCGGCCTATGGCTACACCTTC
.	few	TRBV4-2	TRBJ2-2	CASSPFEALDTGELFF	TGTGCCAGCAGCCCCTTTGAGGCTTTGGACACCGGGGAGCTGTTTTTT
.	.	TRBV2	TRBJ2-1	CASSGRRLTYNEQFF	TGTGCCAGCAGTGGACGGAGGTTAACCTACAATGAGCAGTTCTTC
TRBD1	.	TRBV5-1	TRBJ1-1	CASSELQGAPREAFF	TGCGCCAGCAGCGAACTACAGGGGGCCCCCCGCGAAGCTTTCTTT
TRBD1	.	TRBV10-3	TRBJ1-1	CAISALGSGGGNTEAFF	TGTGCCATCAGTGCCCTGGGGTCAGGGGGTGGGAACACTGAAGCTTTCTTT
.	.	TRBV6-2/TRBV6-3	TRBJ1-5	CASSTRKGPQHF	TGTGCCAGCAGTACGCGTAAGGGGCCCCAGCATTTT
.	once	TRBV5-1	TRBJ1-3	CASRALDSGNTIYF	TGCGCCAGCAGAGCCTTAGACTCTGGAAACACCATATATTTT
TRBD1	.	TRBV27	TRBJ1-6	CASSGTGGATSYNSPLHF	TGTGCCAGCAGTGGTACAGGGGGCGCTACCTCCTATAATTCACCCCTCCACTTT
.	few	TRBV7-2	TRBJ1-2	CASSLRDSYGYTF	TGTGCCAGCAGCTTAAGGGACTCGTATGGCTACACCTTC
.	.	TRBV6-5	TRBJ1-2	CASTTQAGANYGYTF	TGTGCCAGCACGACCCAGGCAGGGGCTAACTATGGCTACACCTTC
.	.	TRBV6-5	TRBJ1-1	CASSYGQGGTEAFF	TGTGCCAGCAGTTATGGGCAGGGTGGAACTGAAGCTTTCTTT
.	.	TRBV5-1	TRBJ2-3	CASIKGRLPDTQYF	TGCGCCAGCATCAAGGGGCGCCTACCAGATACGCAGTATTTT
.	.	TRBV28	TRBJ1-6	CASSLAFKENSPLHF	TGTGCCAGCAGTTTGGCCTTCAAGGAGAATTCACCCCTCCACTTT
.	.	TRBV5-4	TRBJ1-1	CASSYLGDTEAFF	TGTGCCAGCAGCTACCTAGGGGACACTGAAGCTTTCTTT
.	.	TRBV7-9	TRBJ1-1	CASSQTTPGTEAFF	TGTGCCAGCAGCCAAACTACCCCGGGCACTGAAGCTTTCTTT